This T cell receptor (beta chain) derives from a study of T-cell reconstitution after alpha-beta-depleted transplantation in children. CDR3 length: 16 residues. The ends lost 3 bases at V and 0 bases at J; junction bases unmatched: 5. Germline CDR1 MNHEY, CDR2 SVGEGT. This clonotype has a handful of counts. Unique molecular identifiers were incorporated into the prepared TCRbeta library. MiXCR, applied by TCRdb to the PCR reads, yields one record per CDR3 protein. The sample shows hundreds of thousands of distinct CDR3 sequences, under 12% of them seen only once. The chain uses TRBV6-2 or TRBV6-3 and TRBJ2-3; 8 nucleotides align to TRBD2. The source of this sequence is a human donor who donated a stem cell graft to a child with acute myeloid leukemia. This sample comprised PBMCs from the stem cell graft donor, obtained from the stem cell graft. The CDR3 nucleotides are TGTGCCAGCAGTTATATCCGGGAGGGCAGCACAGATACGCAGTATTTT. It is translated as CASSYIREGSTDTQYF.